A selection of T cell receptor beta chains follows, all from one sample in a study of blood T cell repertoires in COVID-19. Sequenced by immunoSEQ multiplex PCR; TCRdb stores in-frame clones only, minus some. The sample yields about 370,000 clones, roughly 90% seen once. The sample taken for sequencing was peripheral blood. These receptors were obtained from a woman aged 25 to 39 with COVID-19, enrolled during active disease. Each CDR3 is given with its conserved first and last residue. Each record gives: J gene, clone size, D gene, V gene, CDR3 protein, CDR3 DNA. The D gene is left open where the match is weak. Size is omitted from some rows. Given values are once, few, many or a class for expanded clones.

TRBJ2-7	.	TRBD2	TRBV27	CASSPIAGLAAYEQYF	TGTGCCAGCAGTCCAATCGCCGGACTAGCGGCCTACGAGCAGTACTTC
TRBJ2-5	.	TRBD2	TRBV9	CASSVAGGAQETQYF	TGTGCCAGCAGCGTAGCGGGAGGCGCACAAGAGACCCAGTACTTC
TRBJ2-7	.	.	TRBV6-2/TRBV6-3	CASSYLAESYEQYF	TGTGCCAGCAGTTACTTGGCGGAGTCATACGAGCAGTACTTC
TRBJ2-1	.	TRBD2	TRBV3-1/TRBV3-2	CASSQQVSVRTRADDNEQFF	TGTGCCAGCAGCCAACAAGTCTCCGTTCGGACTAGAGCTGATGACAATGAGCAGTTCTTC
TRBJ2-1	.	.	TRBV9	CASSVQCRERPAEFF	TGTGCCAGCAGCGTCCAATGTCGCGAGCGCCCCGCTGAGTTCTTC
TRBJ2-2	.	TRBD1	TRBV2	CASKWPRQGANTGELFF	TGTGCCAGCAAATGGCCTAGACAGGGCGCGAACACCGGGGAGCTGTTTTTT
TRBJ1-5	once	.	TRBV3-1/TRBV3-2	CASSPDSRNQPQHF	TGTGCCAGCAGCCCGGACAGCCGAAATCAGCCCCAGCATTTT
TRBJ1-2	.	TRBD1	TRBV11-3	CASSPGTGGDLYYGYTF	TGTGCCAGCAGCCCCGGGACAGGGGGCGACCTTTACTATGGCTACACCTTC
TRBJ2-5	.	TRBD2	TRBV7-9	CASSPGTSGIQVAAQYF	TGTGCCAGCAGCCCCGGGACTAGCGGGATCCAAGTGGCGGCCCAGTACTTC
TRBJ2-3	.	TRBD2	TRBV6-5	CASSYSSGSTDTQYF	TGTGCCAGCAGTTACTCTAGCGGGAGCACAGATACGCAGTATTTT
TRBJ1-1	.	TRBD1	TRBV29-1	CSVSVQGGEAFF	TGCAGCGTTTCGGTTCAGGGGGGTGAAGCTTTCTTT
TRBJ2-1	.	TRBD2	TRBV7-8	CASSFNRVTLAGGSTYNEQFF	TGTGCCAGCAGCTTTAATCGCGTGACTCTAGCGGGAGGGTCCACCTACAATGAGCAGTTCTTC
TRBJ1-1	.	.	TRBV6-2/TRBV6-3	CASSPAGNIPLLPF	TGTGCCAGCAGCCCCGCGGGGAATATCCCTCTTTTACCCTTT
TRBJ1-4	.	.	TRBV2	CASRRDTPNEKLFF	TGTGCCAGCCGACGAGACACCCCTAATGAAAAACTGTTTTTT
TRBJ2-7	.	TRBD1	TRBV7-9	CASSPHRDRGSEQYF	TGTGCCAGCAGTCCTCACCGGGACAGGGGAAGCGAGCAGTACTTC
TRBJ2-7	.	TRBD1	TRBV19	CASSIGTGGDEQYF	TGTGCCAGTAGTATAGGGACAGGGGGAGACGAGCAGTACTTC
TRBJ1-2	once	.	TRBV10-3	CAISESSVNGYTF	TGTGCCATCAGTGAGTCGTCAGTTAATGGCTACACCTTC
TRBJ1-1	.	.	TRBV29-1	CSVESQGGTEAFF	TGCAGCGTTGAAAGCCAGGGAGGGACTGAAGCTTTCTTT
TRBJ2-2	.	TRBD2	TRBV27	CASSFRAGEGTGELFF	TGTGCCAGCAGCTTTCGAGCGGGAGAGGGTACCGGGGAGCTGTTTTTT
TRBJ2-1	.	TRBD1	TRBV20-1	CSASGGNEQFF	TGCAGTGCTTCAGGGGGCAATGAGCAGTTCTTC
TRBJ2-5	.	.	TRBV5-1	CASSSPSPRVGKETQYF	TGCGCCAGCAGCTCACCCTCCCCCAGGGTAGGGAAAGAGACCCAGTACTTC
TRBJ1-4	.	TRBD1	TRBV27	CASSLTGGNEKLFF	TGTGCCAGCAGTTTGACAGGGGGTAATGAAAAACTGTTTTTT
TRBJ2-2	.	.	TRBV6-5	CASSYTSYRDTGELFF	TGTGCCAGCAGTTACACGAGTTATCGAGACACCGGGGAGCTGTTTTTT
TRBJ1-2	.	TRBD1	TRBV19	CASSPAGTGGYGYTF	TGTGCCAGTAGTCCAGCCGGGACAGGGGGGTATGGCTACACCTTC
TRBJ1-4	once	.	TRBV11-2	CASSSGRGAGTNEKLFF	TGTGCCAGCAGCTCCGGGCGTGGCGCGGGAACTAATGAAAAACTGTTTTTT
TRBJ1-2	.	.	TRBV6-1	CASTTATLYGYTF	TGTGCCAGCACTACCGCTACCCTCTATGGCTACACCTTC
TRBJ2-1	.	.	TRBV24-1	CATSDPGDGEQFF	TGTGCCACCAGTGATCCGGGGGATGGTGAGCAGTTCTTC
TRBJ1-1	.	TRBD1	TRBV11-2	CASSLAMGGQAITEAFF	TGTGCCAGCAGCTTAGCCATGGGGGGACAGGCCATCACTGAAGCTTTCTTT
TRBJ2-3	.	.	TRBV5-4	CASSPRVAASTDTQYF	TGTGCCAGCAGCCCGAGGGTAGCGGCAAGCACAGATACGCAGTATTTT
TRBJ1-2	.	.	TRBV29-1	CSVDNGLAGTNYGYTF	TGCAGCGTTGATAACGGCCTAGCCGGAACTAACTATGGCTACACCTTC
TRBJ2-2	.	TRBD2	TRBV5-1	CASSPGWREVTGELFF	TGCGCCAGCAGCCCCGGTTGGCGGGAGGTCACCGGGGAGCTGTTTTTT
TRBJ2-1	.	TRBD2	TRBV5-1	CASSATGGTHNEQFF	TGCGCCAGCAGCGCCACGGGGGGTACCCACAATGAGCAGTTCTTC
TRBJ2-7	.	.	TRBV4-3	CASSQGGPEQPQRDSYEQYF	TGCGCCAGCAGCCAAGGCGGGCCGGAACAGCCGCAGCGTGATTCCTACGAGCAGTACTTC
TRBJ1-5	.	TRBD1	TRBV27	CASSPGQGNQPQHF	TGTGCCAGCAGCCCCGGACAGGGCAATCAGCCCCAGCATTTT
TRBJ2-3	.	.	TRBV24-1	CATSWTSTDTQYF	TGTGCCACCAGTTGGACAAGCACAGATACGCAGTATTTT
TRBJ1-2	.	.	TRBV5-6	CASSLRGYGYTF	TGTGCCAGCAGCTTGAGGGGCTATGGCTACACCTTC
TRBJ2-3	.	TRBD2	TRBV9	CASSVGVLAFDTQYF	TGTGCCAGCAGCGTTGGTGTACTAGCGTTCGATACGCAGTATTTT
TRBJ2-1	.	TRBD2	TRBV5-6	CASSPGGGPPNEQFF	TGTGCCAGCAGCCCGGGGGGAGGGCCCCCCAATGAGCAGTTCTTC
TRBJ1-3	.	.	TRBV3-1/TRBV3-2	CASSQRGHVGNTIYF	TGTGCCAGCAGCCAACGAGGACACGTCGGGAACACCATATATTTT
TRBJ2-7	.	.	TRBV5-6	CASSRGWLTYEQYF	TGTGCCAGCAGCAGGGGGTGGCTGACGTACGAGCAGTACTTC
TRBJ1-1	.	TRBD1	TRBV7-2	CASSFRQGVSTEAFF	TGTGCCAGCAGCTTCAGGCAGGGGGTGAGCACTGAAGCTTTCTTT
TRBJ1-6	few	.	TRBV14	CASSQASGESPLHF	TGTGCCAGCAGCCAAGCCTCAGGGGAATCACCCCTCCACTTT
TRBJ2-2	.	.	TRBV5-1	CASSPGQNTGELFF	TGCGCCAGCAGCCCGGGACAGAACACCGGGGAGCTGTTTTTT
TRBJ2-5	.	.	TRBV7-9	CASSFHDSLGTQYF	TGTGCCAGCAGCTTCCACGACAGCCTCGGAACCCAGTACTTC
TRBJ2-3	.	TRBD2	TRBV19	CASSDKTSGVTDTQYF	TGTGCCAGTAGCGATAAGACTAGCGGAGTGACAGATACGCAGTATTTT
TRBJ2-7	.	.	TRBV25-1	CASSDGGLEQYF	TGTGCCAGCAGTGACGGGGGGCTTGAGCAGTACTTC
TRBJ1-5	.	.	TRBV7-8	CASSPLGAAPYSNQPQHF	TGTGCCAGCAGCCCATTGGGAGCAGCCCCCTATAGCAATCAGCCCCAGCATTTT
TRBJ2-1	.	.	TRBV11-2	CASSLGYTAGLGVEQFF	TGTGCCAGCAGCTTAGGGTATACGGCGGGACTTGGGGTTGAGCAGTTCTTC
TRBJ1-2	.	TRBD1	TRBV19	CASTTGQGALYGYTF	TGTGCCAGTACCACGGGACAGGGAGCTCTCTATGGCTACACCTTC
TRBJ2-1	.	TRBD2	TRBV7-9	CASSLGLATSYNEQFF	TGTGCCAGCAGCTTGGGACTAGCGACCTCCTACAATGAGCAGTTCTTC
TRBJ1-1	.	.	TRBV6-4	CASSDRANTEAFF	TGTGCCAGCAGTGACAGAGCAAACACTGAAGCTTTCTTT
TRBJ2-7	few	.	TRBV5-1	CASSEVGGYEQYF	TGCGCCAGCAGCGAGGTAGGGGGCTACGAGCAGTACTTC
TRBJ2-5	.	TRBD2	TRBV7-2	CASSSGLAGVQETQYF	TGTGCCAGCAGCTCCGGACTAGCGGGGGTCCAAGAGACCCAGTACTTC